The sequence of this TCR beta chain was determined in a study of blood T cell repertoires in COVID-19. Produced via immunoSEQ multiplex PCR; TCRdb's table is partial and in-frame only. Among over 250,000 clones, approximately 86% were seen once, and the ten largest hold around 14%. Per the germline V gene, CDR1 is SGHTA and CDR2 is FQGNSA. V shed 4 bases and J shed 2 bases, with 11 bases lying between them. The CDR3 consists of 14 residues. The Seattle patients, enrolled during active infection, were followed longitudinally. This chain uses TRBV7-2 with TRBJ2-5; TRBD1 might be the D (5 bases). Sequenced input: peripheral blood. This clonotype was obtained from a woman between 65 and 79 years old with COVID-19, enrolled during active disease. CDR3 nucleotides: TGTGCCAGCAGCTCTCGACAGTTACAAGAGACCCAGTACTTC. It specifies CASSSRQLQETQYF.